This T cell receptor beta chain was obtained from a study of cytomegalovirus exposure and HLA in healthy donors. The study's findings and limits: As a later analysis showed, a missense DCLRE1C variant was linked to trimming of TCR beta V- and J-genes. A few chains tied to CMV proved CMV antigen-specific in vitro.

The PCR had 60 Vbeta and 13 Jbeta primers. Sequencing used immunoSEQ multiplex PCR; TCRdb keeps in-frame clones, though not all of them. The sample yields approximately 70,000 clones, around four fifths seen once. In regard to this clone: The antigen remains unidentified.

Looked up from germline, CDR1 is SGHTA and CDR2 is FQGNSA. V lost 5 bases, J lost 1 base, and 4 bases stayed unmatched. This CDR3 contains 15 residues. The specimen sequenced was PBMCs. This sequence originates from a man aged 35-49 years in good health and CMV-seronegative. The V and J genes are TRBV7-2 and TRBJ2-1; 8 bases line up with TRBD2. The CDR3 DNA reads TGTGCCAGCAGCCCGGGACTAGAATCCTACAATGAGCAGTTCTTC. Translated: CASSPGLESYNEQFF. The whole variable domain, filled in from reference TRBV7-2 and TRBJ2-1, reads GAGVSQSPSNKVTEKGKDVELRCDPISGHTALYWYRQSLGQGLEFLIYFQGNSAPDKSGLPSDRFSAERTGGSVSTLTIQRTQQEDSAVYLCASSPGLESYNEQFFGPGTRLTVL.